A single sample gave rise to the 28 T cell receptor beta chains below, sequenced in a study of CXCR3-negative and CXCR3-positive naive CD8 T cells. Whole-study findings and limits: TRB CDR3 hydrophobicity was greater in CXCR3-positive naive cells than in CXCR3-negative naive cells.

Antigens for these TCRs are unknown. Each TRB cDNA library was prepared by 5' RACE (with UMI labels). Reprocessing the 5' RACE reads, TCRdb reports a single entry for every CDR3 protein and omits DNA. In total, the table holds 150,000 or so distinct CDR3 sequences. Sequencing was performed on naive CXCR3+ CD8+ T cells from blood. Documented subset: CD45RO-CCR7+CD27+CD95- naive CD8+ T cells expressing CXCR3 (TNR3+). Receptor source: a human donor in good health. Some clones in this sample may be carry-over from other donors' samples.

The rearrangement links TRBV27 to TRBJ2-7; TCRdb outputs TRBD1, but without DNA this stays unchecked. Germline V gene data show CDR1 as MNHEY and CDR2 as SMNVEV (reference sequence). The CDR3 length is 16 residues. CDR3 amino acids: CASSPGTGGFSYEQYF.

CDR3 residues: CASSPTLTDQAFF. This rearrangement joins TRBV5-6 to TRBJ1-1; TCRdb's D gene call, TRBD1, goes unchecked for lack of DNA. In germline, CDR1 is SGHDT, CDR2 YYEEEE. CDR3 length: 13 amino acids.

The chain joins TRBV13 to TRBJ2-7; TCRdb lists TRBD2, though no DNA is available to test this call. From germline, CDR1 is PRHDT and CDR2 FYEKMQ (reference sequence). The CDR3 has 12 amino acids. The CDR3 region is CASSLVGPEQYF.

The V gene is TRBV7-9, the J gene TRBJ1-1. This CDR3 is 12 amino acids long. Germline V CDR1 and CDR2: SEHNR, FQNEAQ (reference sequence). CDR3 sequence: CASSLDHTEAFF.

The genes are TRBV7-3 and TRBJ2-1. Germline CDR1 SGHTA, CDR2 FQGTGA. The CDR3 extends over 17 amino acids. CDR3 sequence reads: CASSPSEVRSPYNEQFF.

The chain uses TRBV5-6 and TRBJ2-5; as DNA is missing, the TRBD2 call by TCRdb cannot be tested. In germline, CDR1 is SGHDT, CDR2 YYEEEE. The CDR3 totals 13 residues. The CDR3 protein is CASSLLAKETQYF.

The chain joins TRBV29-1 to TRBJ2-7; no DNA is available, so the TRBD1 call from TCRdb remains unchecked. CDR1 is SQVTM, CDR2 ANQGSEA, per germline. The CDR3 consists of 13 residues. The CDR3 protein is CSVQVLGGYEQYF.

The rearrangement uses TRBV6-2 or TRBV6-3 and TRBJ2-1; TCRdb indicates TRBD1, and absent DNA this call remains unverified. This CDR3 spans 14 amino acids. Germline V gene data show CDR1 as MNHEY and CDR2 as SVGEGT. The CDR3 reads CASTQGGVYNEQFF.

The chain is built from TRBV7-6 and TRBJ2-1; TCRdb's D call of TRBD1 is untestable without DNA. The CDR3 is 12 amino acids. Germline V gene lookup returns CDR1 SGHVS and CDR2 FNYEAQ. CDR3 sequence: CASSSVGGEQFF.

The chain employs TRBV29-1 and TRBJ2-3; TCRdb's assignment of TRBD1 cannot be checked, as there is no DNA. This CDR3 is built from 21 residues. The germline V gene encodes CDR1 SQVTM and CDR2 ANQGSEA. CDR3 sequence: CSVEDPRGAHTTRSNTDTQYF.

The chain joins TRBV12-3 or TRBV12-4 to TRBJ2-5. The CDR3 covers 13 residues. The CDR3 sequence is CASLKHGEETQYF.

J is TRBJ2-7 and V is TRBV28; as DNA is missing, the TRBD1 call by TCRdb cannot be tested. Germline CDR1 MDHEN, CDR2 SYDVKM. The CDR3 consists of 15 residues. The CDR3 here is CASSPLRDRPYEQYF.

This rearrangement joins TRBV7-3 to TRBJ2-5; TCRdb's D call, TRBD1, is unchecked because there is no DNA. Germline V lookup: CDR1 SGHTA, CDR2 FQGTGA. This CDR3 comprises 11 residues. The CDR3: CASSLGGDQYF.

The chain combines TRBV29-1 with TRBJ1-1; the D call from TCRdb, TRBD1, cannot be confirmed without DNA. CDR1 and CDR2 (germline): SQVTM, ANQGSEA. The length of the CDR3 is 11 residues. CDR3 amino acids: CSVEEGPEAFF. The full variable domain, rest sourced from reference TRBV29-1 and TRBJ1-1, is SAVISQKPSRDICQRGTSLTIQCQVDSQVTMMFWYRQQPGQSLTLIATANQGSEATYESGFVIDKFPISRPNLTFSTLTVSNMSPEDSSIYLCSVEEGPEAFFGQGTRLTVV.

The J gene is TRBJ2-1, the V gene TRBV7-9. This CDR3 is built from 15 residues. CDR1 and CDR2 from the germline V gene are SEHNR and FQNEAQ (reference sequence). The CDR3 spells CASSLAGSSYNEQFF.

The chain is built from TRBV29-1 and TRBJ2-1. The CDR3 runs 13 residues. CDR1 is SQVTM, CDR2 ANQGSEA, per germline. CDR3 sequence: CSIFRRNYNEQFF.

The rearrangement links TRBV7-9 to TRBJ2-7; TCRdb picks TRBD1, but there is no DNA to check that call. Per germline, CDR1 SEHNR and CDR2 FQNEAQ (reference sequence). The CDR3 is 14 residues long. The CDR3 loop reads CASSTGAGGYEQYF.

The CDR3 region is CASSPVRDGDTDTQYF. V and J are TRBV7-9 and TRBJ2-3; TCRdb indicates TRBD1, and absent DNA this call remains unverified. Germline assignment: CDR1 SEHNR and CDR2 FQNEAQ (reference sequence). This CDR3 is 16 amino acids long.

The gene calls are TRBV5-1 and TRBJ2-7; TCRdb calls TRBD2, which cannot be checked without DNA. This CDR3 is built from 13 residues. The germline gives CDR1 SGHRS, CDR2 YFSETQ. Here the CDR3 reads CASSSTRRYEQYF.

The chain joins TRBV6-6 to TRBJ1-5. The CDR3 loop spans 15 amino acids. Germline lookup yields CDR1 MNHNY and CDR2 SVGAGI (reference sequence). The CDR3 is CASRDAGGSNQPQHF.

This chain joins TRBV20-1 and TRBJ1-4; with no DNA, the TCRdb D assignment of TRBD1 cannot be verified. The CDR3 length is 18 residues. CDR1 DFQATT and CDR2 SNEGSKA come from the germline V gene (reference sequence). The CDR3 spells CSAISTGAREPTNEKLFF.

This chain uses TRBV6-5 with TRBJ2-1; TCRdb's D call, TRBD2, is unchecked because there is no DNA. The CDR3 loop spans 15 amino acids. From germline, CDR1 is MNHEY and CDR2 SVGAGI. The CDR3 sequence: CASSAASGGYNEQFF.

The chain's CDR3 is CSVEWGMTENYEQYF. The V and J genes are TRBV29-1 and TRBJ2-7; TCRdb's D gene call, TRBD1, goes unchecked for lack of DNA. The CDR3 covers 15 residues. Germline loops: CDR1 SQVTM, CDR2 ANQGSEA.

The CDR3: CSVWVPSYEQYF. J is TRBJ2-7 and V is TRBV29-1. This CDR3 contains 12 residues. Germline CDR1 and CDR2: SQVTM and ANQGSEA.

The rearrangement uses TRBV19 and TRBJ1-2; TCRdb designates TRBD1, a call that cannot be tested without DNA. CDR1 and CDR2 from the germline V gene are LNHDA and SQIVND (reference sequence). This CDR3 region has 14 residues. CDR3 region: CASSPPEGNYGYTF.

The CDR3 is CAIGLAPYEQYF. This chain joins TRBV6-5 and TRBJ2-7; checking the TCRdb D call of TRBD2 is not possible without DNA. CDR1 and CDR2 (germline): MNHEY, SVGAGI. The CDR3 length is 12 residues.

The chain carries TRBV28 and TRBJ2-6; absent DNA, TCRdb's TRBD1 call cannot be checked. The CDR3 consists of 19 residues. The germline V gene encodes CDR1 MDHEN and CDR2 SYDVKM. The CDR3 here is CATSFPLQRTGAGANVLTF.

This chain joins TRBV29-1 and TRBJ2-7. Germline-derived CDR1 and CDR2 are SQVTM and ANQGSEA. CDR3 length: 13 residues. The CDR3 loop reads CSVDSGRSYEQYF.